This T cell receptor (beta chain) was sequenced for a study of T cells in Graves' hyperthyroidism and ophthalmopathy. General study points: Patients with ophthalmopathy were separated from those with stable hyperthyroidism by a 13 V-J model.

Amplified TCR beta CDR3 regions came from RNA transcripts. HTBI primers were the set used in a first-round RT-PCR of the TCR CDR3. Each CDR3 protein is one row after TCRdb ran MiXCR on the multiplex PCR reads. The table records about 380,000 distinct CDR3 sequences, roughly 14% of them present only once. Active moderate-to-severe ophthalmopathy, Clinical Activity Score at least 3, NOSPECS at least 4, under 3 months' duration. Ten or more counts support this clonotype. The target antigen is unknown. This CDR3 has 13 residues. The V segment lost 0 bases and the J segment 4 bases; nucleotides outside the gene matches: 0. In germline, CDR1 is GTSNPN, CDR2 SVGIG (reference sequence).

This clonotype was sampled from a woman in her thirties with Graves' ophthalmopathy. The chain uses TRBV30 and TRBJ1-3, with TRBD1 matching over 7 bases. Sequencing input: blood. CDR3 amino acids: CAWSVQGGNTIYF. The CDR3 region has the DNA TGTGCCTGGAGTGTACAGGGGGGAAACACCATATATTTT.